The clone carrying this T cell receptor beta chain was observed a handful of times. Antigen: not known. Germline loops: CDR1 KGHSH, CDR2 LQKENI. The CDR3 contains 17 residues. The V end was cut by 0 bases, the J end by 1 base, with 14 bases between. The data are from a study of cytomegalovirus exposure and HLA in healthy donors. Study information: Of roughly 360 genotyped donors, about 81% grouped in the Caucasian-associated ancestry cluster.

Study-wide results and limits: Some V segments (TRBV6-2 and TRBV6-3 among them) were excluded as indistinguishable.

Each of the donors was a healthy bone marrow donor. In the PCR, 60 Vbeta and 13 Jbeta primers were used. Produced via immunoSEQ multiplex PCR; TCRdb's table is partial and in-frame only. The sample lists some 100,000 clones; under 80% were seen once. The source is a woman in her 50s in good health and CMV-seropositive. The J gene is TRBJ2-3, the V gene TRBV18; tentative D call: TRBD2 (5 bases). The specimen sequenced was PBMCs. CDR3 sequence: CASSPPEEKGGTDTQYF. The CDR3, as DNA: TGTGCCAGCTCACCACCGGAGGAGAAGGGAGGCACAGATACGCAGTATTTT.